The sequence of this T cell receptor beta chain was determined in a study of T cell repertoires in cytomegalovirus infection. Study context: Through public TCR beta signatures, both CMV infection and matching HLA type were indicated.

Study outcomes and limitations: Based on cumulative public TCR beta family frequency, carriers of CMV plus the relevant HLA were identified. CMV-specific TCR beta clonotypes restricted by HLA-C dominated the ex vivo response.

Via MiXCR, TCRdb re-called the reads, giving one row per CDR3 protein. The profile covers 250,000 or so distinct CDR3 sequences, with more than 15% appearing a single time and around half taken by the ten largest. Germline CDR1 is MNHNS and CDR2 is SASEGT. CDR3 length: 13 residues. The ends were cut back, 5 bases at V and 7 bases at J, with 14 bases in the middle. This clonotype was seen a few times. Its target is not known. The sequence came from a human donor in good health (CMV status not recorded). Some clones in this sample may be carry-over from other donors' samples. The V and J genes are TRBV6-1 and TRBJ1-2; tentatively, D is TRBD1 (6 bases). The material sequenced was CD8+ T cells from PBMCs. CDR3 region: CASSWRGAGGYTF. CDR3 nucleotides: TGTGCCAGCAGTTGGCGGGGGGCGGGTGGCTACACCTTC.